The present T cell receptor beta chain was sequenced within a study of T-cell reconstitution after alpha-beta-depleted transplantation in children (dated by TCRdb to 2015 to 2016). Context from the whole study: Using TCR repertoire profiling, the study quantitatively followed how T-cell immune reconstitution unfolded in children after TCRalphabeta/CD19-depleted allogeneic hematopoietic cell transplantation. What the study reported, not specific to this receptor: About two months after transplant, the apparently early recovery of alphabetaT-cell counts reportedly depended on just several hundred clones that had expanded rapidly and came from non-depleted graft cells. The frequencies of hyperexpanded clones fell over the following months, and after one year, T-cell counts and TCRbeta diversity were mostly attributed to newly produced T cells. In some patients, the high TCRbeta diversity seen at day 60 was put down to recipient T cells and intrathymic progenitors that had survived conditioning.

Trimming costs V 0 bases and J 7 bases, and their ends lie 10 bases apart. Reading from cysteine to phenylalanine, the CDR3 counts 13 amino acids. Only the CDR3 portion is preserved as DNA: 39 bases, with reading frame beginning at the first base. CDR1 SGHRS and CDR2 YFSETQ were looked up in the germline V gene. This clonotype was counted between two and nine times. The clone's antigen remains unknown. No much larger clone is present one base from it, and per-base qualities are unavailable. Library prep was done by PCR. The sequencing machine was an Illumina HiSeq 2500. TCR library preparation used molecular barcoding, with unique molecular identifiers applied to normalize quantification of the TCRbeta repertoire. TCRdb applied fastp at Q25 and MiXCR to the public reads, then kept only in-frame beta chains. Here each entry gathers all rows of one CDR3 protein and keeps the most common genes and DNA. The sample table shows 900,000 or so distinct CDR3 sequences, and 15% to 20% are seen once. 5% of the sample comes from the top ten.

The sample's treatment or condition label, in plain terms: allogeneic hematopoietic cell transplantation with graft depleted of TCRalphabeta T cells and CD19 B cells. The transplant recipients were children given TCRalphabeta/CD19-depleted allogeneic hematopoietic cell grafts. The chain is assembled from TRBV5-1 and TRBJ1-2, with a tentative D gene TRBD1 over 5 matching bases. This specimen was PBMCs, mostly from graft donor cells, taken 360 days after TCRalphabeta/CD19-depleted stem cell transplant. The receptor was derived from a male patient aged 5 to 17 who had a stem cell transplant for acute lymphoblastic leukemia, so the T cells may come from the graft donor. CDR3 protein: CASSLGDRGGYTF. The bases are TGCGCCAGCAGCTTGGGGGACCGGGGTGGCTACACCTTC.